This T cell receptor (beta chain) was captured by sequencing in a study of HIV-infected patients and healthy controls. Findings and caveats of the study: MAIT alpha-chain CDR3s were frequent in healthy controls, depleted in HIV+. HIV-associated CDR3 frequencies dropped significantly during therapy; CMV-associated ones, mostly rising, changed nonsignificantly.

Antiretroviral therapy had run roughly three months, about 14 weeks, before follow-up blood collection. The repertoire came from unfractionated whole blood and reflected all unsorted peripheral T cells. About 550 ng RNA was reverse transcribed with alpha and beta constant-region primers. Each of the alpha and beta chains got its own library through chain-specific third strand synthesis with indices. TCRdb itself ran the 5' RACE reads through MiXCR, one entry per CDR3 protein. The sample gives approximately 6,000 distinct CDR3 sequences, approximately 10% of which show up once; roughly 24% is in the top ten. With respect to this clonotype: No antigen is known for it.

The CDR3 spans 15 residues. V lost 1 base and J lost 0, with 10 bases in between. Germline assignment: CDR1 LGHDT and CDR2 YNNKEL (reference sequence). V usage is TRBV3-1 and J usage is TRBJ2-7; D is ambiguous. This receptor was obtained from an adult with HIV infection. Sample: blood, taken during antiretroviral therapy. In DNA form, the CDR3 reads TGTGCCAGCAGCCAAGGTAGGACGAGCTCCTACGAGCAGTACTTC. It translates to CASSQGRTSSYEQYF.